This TCR beta chain was observed in a study of radiotherapy plus CTLA-4 blockade in lung cancer. V was pared by 2 bases and J by 4 bases, with 17 bases between. Germline V gene data show CDR1 as GTSNPN and CDR2 as SVGIG (reference sequence). CDR3 length: 15 residues. The study treated chemo-refractory metastatic non-small-cell lung cancer patients with focal radiation plus ipilimumab CTLA-4 blockade. Some clones are missing from TCRdb's copy, which holds only in-frame ones; the method was immunoSEQ multiplex PCR. The sample lists more than 90,000 clones, 78% occurring once. The chain is built from TRBV30 and TRBJ1-2; maybe TRBD1 (5 bases). The TCR was taken from a human donor with non-small cell lung cancer who had a partial response to radiotherapy plus ipilimumab. The source was peripheral blood, collected from a patient treated with radiotherapy plus ipilimumab. This CDR3 is CAWSTLSAGIYGYTF. Here the CDR3 DNA reads TGTGCCTGGAGTACTCTTTCCGCAGGGATCTATGGCTACACCTTC.